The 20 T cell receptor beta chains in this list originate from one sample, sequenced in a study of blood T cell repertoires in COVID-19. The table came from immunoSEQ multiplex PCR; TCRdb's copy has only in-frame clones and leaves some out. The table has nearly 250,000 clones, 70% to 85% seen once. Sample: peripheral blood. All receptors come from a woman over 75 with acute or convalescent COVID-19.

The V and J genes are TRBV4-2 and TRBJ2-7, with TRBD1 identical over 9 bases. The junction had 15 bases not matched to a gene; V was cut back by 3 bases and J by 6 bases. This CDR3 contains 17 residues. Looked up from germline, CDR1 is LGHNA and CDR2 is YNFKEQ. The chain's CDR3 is CASSQDHTGTGMGEQYF. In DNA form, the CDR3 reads TGTGCCAGCAGCCAGGATCACACCGGGACAGGGATGGGCGAGCAGTACTTC.

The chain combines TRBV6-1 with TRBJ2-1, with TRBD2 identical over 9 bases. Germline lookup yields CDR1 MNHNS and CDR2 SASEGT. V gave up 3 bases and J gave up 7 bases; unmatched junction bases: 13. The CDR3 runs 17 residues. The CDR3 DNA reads TGTGCCAGCAGTGATACCCTAGCGGGGTTTCTCTCGAATGAGCAGTTCTTC. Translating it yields CASSDTLAGFLSNEQFF.

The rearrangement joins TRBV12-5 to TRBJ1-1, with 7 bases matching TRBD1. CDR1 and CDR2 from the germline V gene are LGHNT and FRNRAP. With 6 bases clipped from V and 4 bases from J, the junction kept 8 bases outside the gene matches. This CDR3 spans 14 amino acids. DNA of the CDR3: TGTGCTAGTGGCCCCTCGGCAGGGGGCACTGAAGCTTTCTTT. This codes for CASGPSAGGTEAFF. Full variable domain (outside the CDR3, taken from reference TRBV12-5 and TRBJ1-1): DARVTQTPRHKVTEMGQEVTMRCQPILGHNTVFWYRQTMMQGLELLAYFRNRAPLDDSGMPKDRFSAEMPDATLATLKIQPSEPRDSAVYFCASGPSAGGTEAFFGQGTRLTVV.

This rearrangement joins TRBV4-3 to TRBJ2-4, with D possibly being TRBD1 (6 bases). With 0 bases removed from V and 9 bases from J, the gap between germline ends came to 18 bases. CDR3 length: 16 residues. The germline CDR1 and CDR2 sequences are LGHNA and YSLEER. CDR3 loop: CASSQDRWDTNPIQYF. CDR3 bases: TGCGCCAGCAGCCAAGATCGGTGGGACACTAATCCCATTCAGTACTTC.

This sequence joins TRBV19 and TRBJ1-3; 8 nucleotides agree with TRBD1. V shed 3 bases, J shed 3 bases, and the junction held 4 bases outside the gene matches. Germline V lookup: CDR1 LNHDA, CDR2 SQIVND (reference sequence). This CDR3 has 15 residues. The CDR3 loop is CASSIQGAGGNTIYF. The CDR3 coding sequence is TGTGCCAGTAGTATCCAGGGGGCCGGTGGAAACACCATATATTTT.

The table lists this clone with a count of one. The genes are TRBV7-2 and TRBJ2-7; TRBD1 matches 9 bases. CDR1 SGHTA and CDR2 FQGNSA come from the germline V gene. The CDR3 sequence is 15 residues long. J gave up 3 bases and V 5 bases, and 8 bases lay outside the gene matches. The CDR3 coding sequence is TGTGCCAGCAGCCAGACCGGGACAGGGAACTACGAGCAGTACTTC. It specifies CASSQTGTGNYEQYF.

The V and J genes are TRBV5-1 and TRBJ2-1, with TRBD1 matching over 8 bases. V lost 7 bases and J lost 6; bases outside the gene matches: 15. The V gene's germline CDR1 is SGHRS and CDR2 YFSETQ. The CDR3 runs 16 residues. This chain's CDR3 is CASVSLGARGPNEQFF. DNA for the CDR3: TGCGCCAGCGTCTCCTTGGGTGCCAGGGGGCCCAATGAGCAGTTCTTC. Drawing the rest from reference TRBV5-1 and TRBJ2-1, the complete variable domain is KAGVTQTPRYLIKTRGQQVTLSCSPISGHRSVSWYQQTPGQGLQFLFEYFSETQRNKGNFPGRFSGRQFSNSRSEMNVSTLELGDSALYLCASVSLGARGPNEQFFGPGTRLTVL.

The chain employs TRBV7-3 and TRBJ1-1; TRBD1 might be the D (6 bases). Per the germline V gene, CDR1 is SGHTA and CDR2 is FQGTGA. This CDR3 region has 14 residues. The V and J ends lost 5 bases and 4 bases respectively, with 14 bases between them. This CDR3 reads CASSAQGVFTEAFF. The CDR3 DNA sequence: TGTGCCAGCAGCGCACAGGGCGTCTTCACTGAAGCTTTCTTT.

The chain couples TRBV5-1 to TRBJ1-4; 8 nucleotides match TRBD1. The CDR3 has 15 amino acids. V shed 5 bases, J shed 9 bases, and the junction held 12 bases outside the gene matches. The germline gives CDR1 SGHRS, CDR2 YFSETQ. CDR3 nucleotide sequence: TGCGCCAGCAGTTCGGCCGGGACAGGAGAGCAAAAACTGTTTTTT. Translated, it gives CASSSAGTGEQKLFF.

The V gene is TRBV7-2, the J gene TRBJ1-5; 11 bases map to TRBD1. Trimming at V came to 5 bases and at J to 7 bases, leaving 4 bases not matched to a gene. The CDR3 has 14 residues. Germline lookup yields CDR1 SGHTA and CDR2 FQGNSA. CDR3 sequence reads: CASSADRGLQPQHF. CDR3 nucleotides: TGTGCCAGCAGCGCGGACAGGGGGCTCCAGCCCCAGCATTTT.

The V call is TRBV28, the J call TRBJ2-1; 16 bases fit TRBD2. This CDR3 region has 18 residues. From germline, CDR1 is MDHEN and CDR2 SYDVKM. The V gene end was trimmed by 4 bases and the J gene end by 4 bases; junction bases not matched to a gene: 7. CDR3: CASSSPGLAGGSYNEQFF. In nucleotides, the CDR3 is TGTGCCAGCAGTTCCCCGGGACTAGCGGGAGGGTCATACAATGAGCAGTTCTTC.

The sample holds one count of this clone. The CDR3 loop reads CASRPSYRGRSSEAFF. CDR3 in DNA: TGTGCCAGTAGACCCTCCTACAGGGGGCGAAGCTCTGAAGCTTTCTTT. V gene TRBV19 combines with J gene TRBJ1-1; 9 nucleotides line up with TRBD1. The CDR3 totals 16 residues. Germline V gives CDR1 LNHDA, CDR2 SQIVND (reference sequence). J was trimmed by 6 bases and V by 6 bases; bases with no gene match: 14.

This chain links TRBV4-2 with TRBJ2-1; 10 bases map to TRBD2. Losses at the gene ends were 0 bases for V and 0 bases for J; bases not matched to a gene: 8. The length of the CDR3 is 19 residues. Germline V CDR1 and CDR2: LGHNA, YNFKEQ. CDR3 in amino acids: CASSQDSRLAGNSYNEQFF. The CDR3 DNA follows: TGTGCCAGCAGCCAAGATTCTAGACTAGCGGGCAACTCCTACAATGAGCAGTTCTTC.

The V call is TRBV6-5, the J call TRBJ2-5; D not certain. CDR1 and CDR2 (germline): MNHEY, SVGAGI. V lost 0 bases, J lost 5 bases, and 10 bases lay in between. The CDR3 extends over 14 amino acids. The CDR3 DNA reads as TGTGCCAGCAGTTACTCGAGTGGAGACGAGACCCAGTACTTC. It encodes CASSYSSGDETQYF.

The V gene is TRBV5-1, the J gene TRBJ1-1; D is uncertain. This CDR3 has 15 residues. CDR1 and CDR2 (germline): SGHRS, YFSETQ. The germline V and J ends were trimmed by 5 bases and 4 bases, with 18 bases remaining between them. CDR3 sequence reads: CASRTGSLESTEAFF. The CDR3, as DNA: TGCGCCAGCAGAACCGGGAGTCTTGAAAGCACTGAAGCTTTCTTT.

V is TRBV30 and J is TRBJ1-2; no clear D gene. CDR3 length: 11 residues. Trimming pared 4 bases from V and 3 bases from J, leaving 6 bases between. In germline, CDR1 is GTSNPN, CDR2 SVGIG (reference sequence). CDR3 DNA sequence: TGTGCCTGGATTCTTCACTATGGCTACACCTTC. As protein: CAWILHYGYTF.

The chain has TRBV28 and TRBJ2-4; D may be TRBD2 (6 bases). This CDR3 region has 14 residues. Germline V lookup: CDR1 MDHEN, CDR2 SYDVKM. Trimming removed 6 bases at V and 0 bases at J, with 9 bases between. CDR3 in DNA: TGTGCCAGCAGACCGGGACTAGCCAAAAACATTCAGTACTTC. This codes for CASRPGLAKNIQYF.

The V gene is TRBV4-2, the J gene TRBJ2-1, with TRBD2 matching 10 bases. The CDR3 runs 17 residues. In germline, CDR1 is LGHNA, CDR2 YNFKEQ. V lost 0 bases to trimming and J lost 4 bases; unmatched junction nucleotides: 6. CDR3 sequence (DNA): TGTGCCAGCAGCCAAGATCAGGGGACTAGCGCTTACAATGAGCAGTTCTTC. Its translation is CASSQDQGTSAYNEQFF.

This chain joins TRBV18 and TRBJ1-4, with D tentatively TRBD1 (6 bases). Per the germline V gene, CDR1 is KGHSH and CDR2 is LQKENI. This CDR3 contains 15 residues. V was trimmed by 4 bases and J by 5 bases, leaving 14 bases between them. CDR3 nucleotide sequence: TGTGCCAGCTCACACTACAGGGATGAAAATGAAAAACTGTTTTTT. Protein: CASSHYRDENEKLFF.

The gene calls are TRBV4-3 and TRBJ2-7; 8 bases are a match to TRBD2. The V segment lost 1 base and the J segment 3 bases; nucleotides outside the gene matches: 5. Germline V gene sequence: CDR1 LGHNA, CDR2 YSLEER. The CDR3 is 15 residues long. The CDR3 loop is CASSQVILAVYEQYF. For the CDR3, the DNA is TGCGCCAGCAGCCAAGTCATACTAGCGGTCTACGAGCAGTACTTC.